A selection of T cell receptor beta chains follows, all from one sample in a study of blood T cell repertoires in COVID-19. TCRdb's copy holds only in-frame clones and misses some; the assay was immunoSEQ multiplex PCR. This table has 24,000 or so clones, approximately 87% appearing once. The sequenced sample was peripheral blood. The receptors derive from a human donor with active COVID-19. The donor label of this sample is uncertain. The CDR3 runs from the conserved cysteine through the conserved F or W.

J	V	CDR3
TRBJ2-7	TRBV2	CASSETIGQGSSYEQYF
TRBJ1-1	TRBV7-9	CASSFRDSDEAFF
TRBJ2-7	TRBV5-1	CASSLQGGMYEQYF
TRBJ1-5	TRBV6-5	CASRTFGEGQPQHF
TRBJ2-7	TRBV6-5	CASSYSGGANYEQYF
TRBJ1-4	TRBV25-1	CASRGGISNEKLFF
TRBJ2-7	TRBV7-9	CASSSPDKFINEQYF
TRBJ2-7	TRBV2	CASSGLAGAPPYEQYF
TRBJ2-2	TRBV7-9	CASSLVHGQGGTGELFF
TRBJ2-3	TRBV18	CASSPRSYVSGVSTDTQYF
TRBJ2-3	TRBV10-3	CAISESVGTSGGPTDTQYF
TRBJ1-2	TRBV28	CASRQGVLGNYGYTF
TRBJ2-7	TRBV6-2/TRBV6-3	CASSKSGTPNYSNEQYF
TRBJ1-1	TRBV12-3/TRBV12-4	CASSFSAGTEAFF
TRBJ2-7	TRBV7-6	CASSATGTSYEQYF
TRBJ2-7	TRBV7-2	CASSLGMGLTYYEQYF
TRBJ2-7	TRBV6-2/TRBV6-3	CASSKQWGDEQYF
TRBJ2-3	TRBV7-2	CASSLGGLAGYVDTQYF
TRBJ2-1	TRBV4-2	CASSQDPGGVNEQFF
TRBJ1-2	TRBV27	CASSLGPFNGYTF
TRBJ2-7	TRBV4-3	CASSRFGTGDLYEQYF
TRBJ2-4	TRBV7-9	CASSLVGLQLAKNIQYF
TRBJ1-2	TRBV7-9	CASSSPPGQGANYGYTF
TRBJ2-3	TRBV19	CASSSGGITDTDTQYF
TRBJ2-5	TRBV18	CASSPSAGVTEETQYF
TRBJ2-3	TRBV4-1	CASSQTAQASGGADTQYF
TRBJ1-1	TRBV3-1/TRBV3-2	CASSPPTGIYTEAFF
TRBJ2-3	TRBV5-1	CASTTGTATDTQYF
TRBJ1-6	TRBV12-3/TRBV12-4	CASSGTGRSPLHF
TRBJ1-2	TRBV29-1	CSVVSGRQHGYTF
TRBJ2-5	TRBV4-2	CASSPGLVQETQYF
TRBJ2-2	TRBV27	CASSPYTGELFF
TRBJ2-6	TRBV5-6	CASSLWRTGASWLANVLTF
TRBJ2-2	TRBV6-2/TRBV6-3	CASTPRGTENTGELFF
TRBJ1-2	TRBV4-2	CASSPERSPYGYTF
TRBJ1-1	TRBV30	CAWSVKGSDTEAFF
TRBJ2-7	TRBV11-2	CASSSLTSGSYTEQYF
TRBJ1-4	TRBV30	CAGGQASNEKLFF
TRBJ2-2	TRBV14	CASSLRGGPGELFF
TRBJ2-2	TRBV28	CASIGTANTGELFF
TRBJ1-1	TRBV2	CATRGQGRDTEAFF
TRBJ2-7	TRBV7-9	CASSPPGQATYEQYF
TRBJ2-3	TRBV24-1	CATSDPSGSTDTQYF
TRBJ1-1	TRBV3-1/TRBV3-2	CASSENSGGIPEAFF
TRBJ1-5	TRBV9	CASSIDDSYSNQPQHF
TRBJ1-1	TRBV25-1	CASSLGGGYTEAFF
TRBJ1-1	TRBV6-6	CASSYSGRTEAFF
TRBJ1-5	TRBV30	CAWRHRDRNQPQHF
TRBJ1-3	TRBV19	CATPNQDTIYF
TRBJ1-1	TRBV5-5	CASSLVGTGNTEAFF
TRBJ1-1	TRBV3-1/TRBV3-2	CASSPGYRGMNTEAFF
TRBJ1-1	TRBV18	CASSPLAEGTEAFF
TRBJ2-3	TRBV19	CASSPWTGGTDTQYF
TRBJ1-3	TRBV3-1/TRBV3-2	CASSQTRGAGNTIYF
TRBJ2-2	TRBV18	CASSAGGNTGELFF